This TCR beta chain is drawn from a study of blood T cell repertoires in COVID-19. The CDR3 is 17 residues long. Per the germline V gene, CDR1 is LGHDT and CDR2 is YNNKEL (reference sequence). Trimming stripped 5 bases from V and 0 bases from J, with 17 bases between. Assay: immunoSEQ multiplex PCR; the TCRdb copy retains only in-frame clones and omits some. The sample includes 150,000 to 200,000 clones, 83% of them seen just once. Participants, about 18 to 90 years old, spanned around 25 US areas. Membership in each cohort depended on participant-reported clinical history. Two negative PCRs, clearance, or symptom resolution had been documented for recovered Cohort 3 donors.

This receptor was obtained from a woman between 45 and 65 years old who had recovered from COVID-19. The chain combines TRBV3-1 (or the pseudogene TRBV3-2) with TRBJ2-1, with D perhaps TRBD2 (7 bases). The sample comprised PBMCs or T cells enriched from blood (not recorded which). The CDR3 coding sequence is TGTGCCAGCAGCAGGGGTTGGGGGGGCAGCTCCTACAATGAGCAGTTCTTC. Translated, it gives CASSRGWGGSSYNEQFF.